This entry is about one TCR beta chain. Its antigen remains unidentified. This sample stems from a study of shared clonotypes between healthy human individuals. General study findings and limits: The researchers took only blood, and tissue repertoires probably look different.

The CDR3 loop spans 14 amino acids. CDR1 is SGHNT, CDR2 YYREEE, per germline (reference sequence). V was cut by 4 bases and J by 2 bases, with 10 bases left in between. The method was immunoSEQ multiplex PCR; TCRdb's version includes in-frame clones alone and lacks a portion of them. The sample shows over a million clones, 65% to 80% of them seen only once. This receptor was identified in a man aged 18 to 29 in good health. The sequencing input was memory CD4+ T cells sorted from blood. Specified subset: CD45RA-negative fraction. The chain recombines TRBV5-4 with TRBJ2-1; weak D call: TRBD2 (6 bases). The CDR3 reads CASSQSGPYNEQFF. CDR3 DNA: TGTGCCAGCAGCCAGAGCGGGCCCTACAATGAGCAGTTCTTC.